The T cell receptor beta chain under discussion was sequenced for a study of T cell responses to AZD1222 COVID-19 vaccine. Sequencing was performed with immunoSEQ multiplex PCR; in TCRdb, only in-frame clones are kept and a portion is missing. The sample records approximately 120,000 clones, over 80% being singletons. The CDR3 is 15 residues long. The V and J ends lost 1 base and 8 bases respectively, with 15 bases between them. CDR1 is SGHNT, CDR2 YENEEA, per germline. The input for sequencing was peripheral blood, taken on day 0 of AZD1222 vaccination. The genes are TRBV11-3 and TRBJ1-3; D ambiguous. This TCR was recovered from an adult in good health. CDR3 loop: CASSLGVGVGDTIYF. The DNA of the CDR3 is TGTGCCAGCAGCTTAGGCGTTGGTGTAGGCGACACCATATATTTT. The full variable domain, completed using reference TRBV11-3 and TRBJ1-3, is EAGVVQSPRYKIIEKKQPVAFWCNPISGHNTLYWYLQNLGQGPELLIRYENEEAVDDSQLPKDRFSAERLKGVDSTLKIQPAELGDSAVYLCASSLGVGVGDTIYFGEGSWLTVV.